The 24 T cell receptor beta chains presented below share a single source sample, sequenced in a study of T cells in Graves' hyperthyroidism and ophthalmopathy. TCR beta CDR3 regions were amplified from RNA. First-round RT-PCR with HTBI primers amplified the TCR CDR3 region. TCRdb re-derived calls from the multiplex PCR reads in MiXCR, one entry per CDR3 protein. The sample contains approximately 400,000 distinct CDR3 sequences, about a sixth of which appear only once. Sequencing used blood. Source of these receptors: a woman under 30 with Graves' hyperthyroidism.

This rearrangement joins TRBV9 to TRBJ2-7; TRBD2 aligns across 10 bases. Germline loops: CDR1 SGDLS, CDR2 YYNGEE. Trimming removed 4 bases from V and 5 bases from J; junction bases left unmatched: 6. The CDR3 has 14 residues. The CDR3 coding sequence is TGTGCCAGCAGCAGCGGGAGGGCCGGGAACGAGCAGTACTTC. Protein sequence: CASSSGRAGNEQYF.

A note on this clonotype: A much bigger clone sits one base away, suggesting this may be a read error. This rearrangement joins TRBV10-3 to TRBJ2-7; TRBD2 aligns across 11 bases. The CDR3 is made up of 19 amino acids. The germline gives CDR1 ENHRY, CDR2 SYGVKD. This CDR3 reads CAIRDPRLSSGGSSYKQYF. The CDR3 coding sequence is TGTGCCATCAGGGACCCCAGGCTGTCTAGCGGGGGGTCTTCCTACAAGCAGTACTTC.

This clonotype was counted ten times or more. CDR3 DNA sequence: TGTGCCAGCAGACACGCCCTAGCGGGGACCCAAGAGACCCAGTACTTC. Amino acids: CASRHALAGTQETQYF. The chain uses TRBV3-1 and TRBJ2-5, with 9 bases lining up with TRBD2. Per germline, CDR1 LGHDT and CDR2 YNNKEL (reference sequence). J was trimmed by 1 base and V by 6 bases; bases with no gene match: 9. This CDR3 has 16 residues.

This clonotype was picked up many times. The chain uses TRBV2 and TRBJ1-2; D is uncertain. The CDR3 length is 12 residues. Trimming removed 6 bases from V and 8 bases from J, with 13 bases in between. The germline gives CDR1 SNHLY, CDR2 FYNNEI. The CDR3 reads CASRTDHEGYTF. CDR3 nucleotides: TGTGCCAGCAGAACGGACCACGAGGGCTACACCTTC.

This clonotype was counted many times. The CDR3 DNA is TGTGCCAGCAGGATCGGGACAGCCTATGGCTACACCTTC. Amino acid sequence: CASRIGTAYGYTF. The genes are TRBV2 and TRBJ1-2, with 7 bases identical to TRBD1. CDR3 length equals 13 residues. Germline trimming cut 6 bases from V and 4 bases from J; bases unmatched to any gene: 5. Germline V CDR1 and CDR2: SNHLY, FYNNEI.

This clonotype appeared many times. The J gene is TRBJ2-7, the V gene TRBV20-1; D call uncertain. Deletions cut 0 bases from V and 2 bases from J, with 14 bases between. This CDR3 has 15 residues. Germline values: CDR1 DFQATT, CDR2 SNEGSKA (reference sequence). CDR3 bases: TGCAGTGCTAGAGATGGGAATTCGCCGACCTACGAGCAGTACTTC. It is translated as CSARDGNSPTYEQYF.

This clonotype was recorded many times. This chain connects TRBV6-1 to TRBJ1-2; D ambiguous. V lost 0 bases, J lost 4 bases, and 15 bases lay in between. Germline assignment: CDR1 MNHNS and CDR2 SASEGT. The CDR3 has 16 amino acids. CDR3 DNA: TGTGCCAGCAGTGAAGCGCTTCAACTGACGGGCTATGGCTACACCTTC. Amino acid sequence: CASSEALQLTGYGYTF.

This clonotype has ten or more counts. The V gene is TRBV18, the J gene TRBJ2-3, with TRBD2 as a possible D gene (5 bases). The CDR3 spans 16 residues. V shed 0 bases and J shed 3 bases, with 13 bases lying between them. The germline gives CDR1 KGHSH, CDR2 LQKENI. As DNA, the CDR3 is TGTGCCAGCTCACCACCGGTCGGGGAGATAACAGATACGCAGTATTTT. This gives the protein CASSPPVGEITDTQYF.

This clonotype was detected ten times or more. The V and J genes are TRBV20-1 and TRBJ2-7; D gene unclear. CDR3 length: 10 residues. Germline V CDR1 and CDR2: DFQATT, SNEGSKA (reference sequence). V was pared by 3 bases and J by 2 bases, with 2 bases between. CDR3 protein: CSASPYEQYF. In DNA form, the CDR3 reads TGCAGTGCTAGTCCCTACGAGCAGTACTTC.

This clonotype was seen many times. The J gene is TRBJ1-2, the V gene TRBV9; unclear D gene. V lost 3 bases and J 8 bases, leaving 20 bases between the germline ends. The germline gives CDR1 SGDLS, CDR2 YYNGEE. The CDR3 extends over 15 amino acids. For the CDR3, the DNA is TGTGCCAGCAGCGCCCCGTCTGGGCAGGCCGGCGGCTACACCTTC. It yields the protein CASSAPSGQAGGYTF.

This clonotype was detected many times. The V gene is TRBV28, the J gene TRBJ1-2, with D unclear. This CDR3 contains 15 residues. The ends were cut back, 3 bases at V and 4 bases at J, with 15 bases in the middle. Germline lookup yields CDR1 MDHEN and CDR2 SYDVKM. The CDR3 loop reads CASSFGRRKSYGYTF. CDR3 coding DNA: TGTGCCAGCAGTTTTGGGCGCCGAAAGAGCTATGGCTACACCTTC.

This clonotype was seen ten or more times. In DNA, the CDR3 is TGTGCCAGCAGCTTGTCCGGGGCCTCTGGAAACACCATATATTTT. This gives the protein CASSLSGASGNTIYF. V usage is TRBV11-2 and J usage is TRBJ1-3; TRBD1 is a possible D gene (5 bases). The ends were cut back, 3 bases at V and 0 bases at J, with 9 bases in the middle. Germline V CDR1 and CDR2: SGHAT, FQNNGV. CDR3 length: 15 residues.

This clonotype was counted ten times or more. The gene calls are TRBV27 and TRBJ2-7; tentatively, D is TRBD1 (6 bases). Germline lookup yields CDR1 MNHEY and CDR2 SMNVEV (reference sequence). Trimming shortened V by 6 bases and J by 6 bases, and 21 bases separated the two germline ends. This CDR3 is built from 15 residues. CDR3 coding DNA: TGTGCCAGCAGACATCTGGACAGATCTACTACCGAGCAGTACTTC. Protein: CASRHLDRSTTEQYF.

The genes are TRBV5-1 and TRBJ2-2, with D hard to call. This CDR3 is 15 amino acids long. The germline gives CDR1 SGHRS, CDR2 YFSETQ. The V and J ends lost 3 bases and 3 bases respectively, with 12 bases between them. CDR3 sequence (DNA): TGCGCCAGCAGCTATAGGGCCGAGTACACCGGGGAGCTGTTTTTT. Translated: CASSYRAEYTGELFF.

This clonotype was seen at least ten times. The chain combines TRBV20-1 with TRBJ2-5, with 7 nucleotides matching TRBD2. The CDR3 has 14 residues. Germline-derived CDR1 and CDR2 are DFQATT and SNEGSKA (reference sequence). The V segment lost 1 base and the J segment 5 bases; nucleotides outside the gene matches: 7. CDR3 loop: CSARVVGGGETQYF. For the CDR3, the DNA is TGCAGTGCTAGAGTGGTGGGGGGGGGGGAGACCCAGTACTTC.

This clonotype was found once. The chain joins TRBV28 to TRBJ1-2; 8 bases are a match to TRBD1. This CDR3 contains 15 residues. The V segment lost 2 bases and the J segment 1 base; nucleotides outside the gene matches: 3. Germline V lookup: CDR1 MDHEN, CDR2 SYDVKM. CDR3: CASSLNGQGNYGYTF. The CDR3 nucleotides are TGTGCCAGCAGTTTAAACGGACAGGGTAACTATGGCTACACCTTC.

The chain employs TRBV6-1 and TRBJ2-5, with a possible D match to TRBD2 (6 bases). The CDR3 covers 14 residues. Trimming cost V 5 bases and J 4 bases, with 14 bases left between them. The germline V gene encodes CDR1 MNHNS and CDR2 SASEGT. CDR3 region: CASSPSGLLETQYF. The CDR3 DNA is TGTGCCAGCAGTCCCTCGGGACTCCTAGAGACCCAGTACTTC.

This clonotype was recorded at least ten times. This chain connects TRBV12-5 to TRBJ1-2; 10 nucleotides align to TRBD1. Trimming took 11 bases from V and 1 from J; bases not matched to a gene: 7. The CDR3 totals 14 residues. Germline CDR1 reads LGHNT; CDR2 reads FRNRAP. The chain's CDR3 is CACGQGEFNYGYTF. In DNA form, the CDR3 reads TGTGCTTGCGGACAGGGGGAATTTAACTATGGCTACACCTTC.

This clonotype has at least ten counts. CDR3 DNA: TGTGCCTGGAGCGTCCCGGGGACAGGTGGTTTAGCCCAGCATTTT. As protein: CAWSVPGTGGLAQHF. This sequence joins TRBV30 and TRBJ1-5, with 8 bases fitting TRBD1. Germline lookup yields CDR1 GTSNPN and CDR2 SVGIG (reference sequence). The V segment lost 3 bases and the J segment 11 bases; nucleotides outside the gene matches: 15. The CDR3 length is 15 residues.

V usage is TRBV12-3 or TRBV12-4 and J usage is TRBJ1-2; possible D gene TRBD1, 5 bases. The CDR3 has 13 residues. Trimming shortened V by 5 bases and J by 4 bases, and 11 bases separated the two germline ends. CDR3 coding DNA: TGTGCCAGCAGTCACAGGAGTCGCTATGGCTACACCTTC. Its translation is CASSHRSRYGYTF.

The V and J genes are TRBV9 and TRBJ2-5; 10 bases line up with TRBD2. The germline V gene encodes CDR1 SGDLS and CDR2 YYNGEE. V lost 0 bases and J lost 5; bases outside the gene matches: 4. CDR3 length: 15 residues. The chain's CDR3 is CASSVAAGGGETQYF. The CDR3 region has the DNA TGTGCCAGCAGCGTAGCAGCGGGGGGGGGTGAGACCCAGTACTTC.

This clonotype was detected many times. The chain combines TRBV20-1 with TRBJ2-5; D is perhaps TRBD2 (6 bases). Between the trimmed V and J ends, which lost 5 bases and 3 bases, there was a span of 13 bases. Germline V gene sequence: CDR1 DFQATT, CDR2 SNEGSKA (reference sequence). CDR3 length equals 13 residues. CDR3 in amino acids: CSAFRDFEETQYF. As DNA, the CDR3 is TGCAGTGCTTTCCGGGACTTCGAAGAGACCCAGTACTTC.

About this clonotype: At one boundary the junction diverges from the germline segment, which might be a read error. The chain couples TRBV7-7 to TRBJ2-1; 13 positions match TRBD2. The CDR3 loop spans 17 amino acids. The germline gives CDR1 SSHAT, CDR2 FNYEAQ (reference sequence). The CDR3 is CASSRYRRTSGGNEQFF. The CDR3 nucleotides are TGTGCTAGCAGCCGCTACCGGAGGACTAGCGGGGGCAATGAGCAGTTCTTC.

In this sample, this clonotype turned up a few times. The V call is TRBV5-6, the J call TRBJ2-6; D is unresolved. With 4 bases removed from V and 2 bases from J, the gap between germline ends came to 10 bases. The length of the CDR3 is 15 residues. Germline values: CDR1 SGHDT, CDR2 YYEEEE. The CDR3, as DNA: TGTGCCAGCAGCCCACGACAAACTGGGGCCAACGTCCTGACTTTC. It is translated as CASSPRQTGANVLTF. Drawing the rest from reference TRBV5-6 and TRBJ2-6, the complete variable domain is DAGVTQSPTHLIKTRGQQVTLRCSPKSGHDTVSWYQQALGQGPQFIFQYYEEEERQRGNFPDRFSGHQFPNYSSELNVNALLLGDSALYLCASSPRQTGANVLTFGAGSRLTVL.